The present TCR beta chain was sequenced within a study of beta chain features in type 1 diabetes. Findings and caveats of the study: The study found fewer insertions and more deletions at VDJ junctions in type 1 diabetes patients. The naive, central memory and Treg TCRB repertoires showed an apparent similarity that was greater among patients than among healthy donors.

For this clone: Its antigen remains unknown.

A heparinised blood draw that averaged about 120 mL was obtained once from each donor. Via the markers CD45RO/CCR7/CD25/CD127/CD95/CD27, stem cell-like memory, regulatory, central memory and naive CD4+ cells were sorted. Reverse transcribing all isolated RNA meant expressed TCRB transcripts were sequenced. Some clones are missing from TCRdb's copy, which holds only in-frame ones; the method was immunoSEQ multiplex PCR. Here the sample spans some 360,000 clones, 15% to 20% being singletons. In germline, CDR1 is SGDLS, CDR2 YYNGEE. This CDR3 spans 14 amino acids. V lost 3 bases, J lost 9 bases, and 16 bases lay in between.

The chain joins TRBV9 to TRBJ1-3, with a possible D match to TRBD1 (6 bases). The source of this sequence is a woman between 18 and 29 years old in good health. Material: naive CD4+ T cells from blood. The CDR3 spells CASSAGTPMSTIYF. The CDR3 region has the DNA TGTGCCAGCAGCGCGGGGACACCGATGTCCACCATATATTTT.